This T cell receptor beta chain appears in the sequencing data of a study of T cells in localized non-small cell lung cancer. Study-level points and caveats: The study linked higher blood T cell density to longer overall survival. Appearances in adjacent lung were noted for a median approximately 50 of the top 100 tumor clones. In uninvolved adjacent lung, T cell clonality reached its highest value, exceeding tumor.

Concerning this clone itself: Its antigen remains unidentified.

Atypia-free lung next to the tumor was sampled at least 2 cm from its margin. The CDR3 is made up of 13 amino acids. Trimming left V 3 bases short and J 13 bases short, with 18 bases between. CDR1 and CDR2 (germline): SQVTM, ANQGSEA. Here immunoSEQ multiplex PCR was the method, and the copy in TCRdb shows in-frame clones only, minus some. The repertoire holds 2,500 or so clones, around a third seen once, with approximately 20% in the top ten. The chain joins TRBV29-1 to TRBJ2-2; D is tentatively TRBD1 or TRBD2 (5 bases each). This specimen was normal lung tissue next to the tumor, taken before any cancer treatment. This TCR came from a woman aged 40 to 75 with stage II squamous cell lung carcinoma. CDR3 coding DNA: TGCAGCGTTGACTCCGTAGGGGACGGGTTGCTGTTTTTT. Its translation is CSVDSVGDGLLFF.